Listed below are T cell receptor beta chains from one sample, sequenced in a study of blood T cells in healthy people across ages. MiXCR, run by TCRdb on the 5' RACE reads, gives a single entry per CDR3 protein. The sample lists over 1,200,000 distinct CDR3 sequences; roughly 59% were seen once. Sequenced: blood. These receptors all stem from a man aged 18 to 30 in good health. The CDR3 runs from the conserved cysteine through the conserved F or W. A D gene is named only where the DNA matches it firmly. Only part of the rows carry a size: once, few, many, or a class if the clone is expanded.

>once|TRBV12-3/TRBV12-4|TRBJ2-3|TRBD2
CASSSGGPRDTQYF
TGTGCCAGCAGTTCGGGAGGGCCCCGAGATACGCAGTATTTT
>-|TRBV7-2|TRBJ2-2|-
CASSWMVAGELFF
TGTGCCAGCAGCTGGATGGTGGCCGGGGAGCTGTTTTTT
>-|TRBV3-1|TRBJ1-2|TRBD1
CASTPGQGAGGYTF
TGTGCCAGCACCCCGGGACAGGGGGCTGGAGGCTACACCTTC
>few|TRBV4-1|TRBJ2-1|-
CASSLPGLYNEQFF
TGCGCCAGCAGCCTACCGGGGCTATACAATGAGCAGTTCTTC
>few|TRBV20-1|TRBJ2-3|TRBD1
CSARSRDRDTDTQYF
TGCAGTGCTAGAAGTCGGGACAGGGACACAGATACGCAGTATTTT
>-|TRBV10-1|TRBJ2-7|-
CASSDSPGTYEQYF
TGCGCCAGCAGTGATAGTCCGGGCACCTACGAGCAGTACTTC
>-|TRBV19|TRBJ2-1|-
CASSMKLSRNEQFF
TGTGCCAGTAGTATGAAACTATCTAGGAATGAGCAGTTCTTC
>-|TRBV12-3/TRBV12-4|TRBJ2-5|TRBD2
CASSPPGLAEETQYF
TGTGCCAGCAGCCCACCGGGACTAGCCGAAGAGACCCAGTACTTC
>-|TRBV5-1|TRBJ1-1|-
CASSLDPWNTEAFF
TGCGCCAGCAGCTTGGACCCCTGGAACACTGAAGCTTTCTTT
>-|TRBV20-1|TRBJ2-1|-
CLTRPYGVYNEQFF
TGCCTCACGCGGCCATACGGGGTTTACAATGAGCAGTTCTTC